This is a list of T cell receptor beta chains from one sample in a study of blood T cell repertoires in COVID-19. The assay was immunoSEQ multiplex PCR, and TCRdb's table has in-frame clones only and misses some. Seen here are under 250,000 clones, around 80% observed once, and the top ten hold about an eighth. Sequencing was done on a sample of peripheral blood. The receptors come from a woman aged 40 to 50 with acute or convalescent COVID-19. The CDR3 runs from the conserved cysteine through the conserved F or W. The D gene is left open where the match is weak. Clone size appears in some rows only: once, few, many, or a class for an expanded clone.

j_call clone_size v_call cdr3_length d_call cdr3_nt cdr3_aa
TRBJ2-3 - TRBV7-8 17 TRBD2 TGTGCCAGCAGGCCGTACACGGGGGGGTCCCGCACAGATACGCAGTATTTT CASRPYTGGSRTDTQYF
TRBJ2-1 - TRBV14 17 TRBD2 TGTGCCAGCAGCCAACCCAAGCGGAGCGGGGGGCTGAATGAGCAGTTCTTC CASSQPKRSGGLNEQFF
TRBJ2-1 - TRBV7-6 16 TRBD1 TGTGCCAGCAGCTCAACCGGACAGGGAACCTACAATGAGCAGTTCTTC CASSSTGQGTYNEQFF
TRBJ2-1 few TRBV7-7 15 TRBD1 TGTGCCAGCAGTTCGGACAGGGGCCCTTACAATGAGCAGTTCTTC CASSSDRGPYNEQFF
TRBJ2-7 - TRBV19 16 TRBD2 TGTGCCAGTAGTATCCGAACTAGCGGGGGACCCTACGAGCAGTACTTC CASSIRTSGGPYEQYF
TRBJ2-1 - TRBV11-2 14 - TGTGCCAGCAGCCCGTGGCTAGCGACCAATGAGCAGTTCTTC CASSPWLATNEQFF
TRBJ2-7 - TRBV3-1/TRBV3-2 14 - TGTGCCAGCAGCTCCCCCGGCGGCCTTTACGAGCAGTACTTC CASSSPGGLYEQYF
TRBJ1-1 few TRBV11-1 12 - TGTGCCAGCAGCTCCTCGGGGGTTGAAGCTTTCTTT CASSSSGVEAFF
TRBJ1-2 once TRBV6-6 15 TRBD1 TGTGCCAGCAGTTCCGCTAACAGGGGGCTGGACGGCTACACCTTC CASSSANRGLDGYTF
TRBJ2-7 - TRBV6-5 13 - TGTGCCAGCAGTTACTCGAGGCACTACGAGCAGTACTTC CASSYSRHYEQYF
TRBJ2-3 many TRBV10-2 15 TRBD2 TGCGCCAGCAGTAGCGACTCGGGAGGAGTCGGTACGCAGTATTTT CASSSDSGGVGTQYF
TRBJ1-4 - TRBV19 14 TRBD1 TGTGCCAGTAGTATACCGGGGACAGTTGAAAAACTGTTTTTT CASSIPGTVEKLFF
TRBJ1-2 - TRBV3-1/TRBV3-2 15 TRBD1 TGTGCCAGCAGCCAAGGCAGGGGGCAAGACTATGGCTACACCTTC CASSQGRGQDYGYTF
TRBJ2-6 - TRBV19 16 TRBD1 TGTGCCAGTAGGACCACAGGGGTCGGTGGGGCCAACGTCCTGACTTTC CASRTTGVGGANVLTF
TRBJ2-7 - TRBV12-3/TRBV12-4 11 - TGTGCCAGCAGGCAGGGGTTTGAGCAGTACTTC CASRQGFEQYF
TRBJ2-3 - TRBV29-1 15 TRBD2 TGCAGCGCCCAAGGACTAGCGGGAAGAACAGATACGCAGTATTTT CSAQGLAGRTDTQYF
TRBJ2-7 once TRBV12-3/TRBV12-4 13 - TGTGCCAGCAGTATTCGGCGGTACTACGAGCAGTACTTC CASSIRRYYEQYF
TRBJ1-4 - TRBV4-1 17 - TGCGCCAGCAGCCGTCGGGAAGCCGGAGGGTTTAATGAAAAACTGTTTTTT CASSRREAGGFNEKLFF
TRBJ1-5 - TRBV19 15 - TGTGCCAGTAGTATAGGGACAGTGCCGAATCAGCCCCAGCATTTT CASSIGTVPNQPQHF
TRBJ2-1 - TRBV5-1 18 TRBD2 TGCGCCAGCAGCTCAACCGGGACTAGCGGGCCAAACCGGAATGAGCAGTTCTTC CASSSTGTSGPNRNEQFF
TRBJ2-2 - TRBV24-1 16 - TGTGCCACCAGTGACTCCGGGACACCGAACACCGGGGAGCTGTTTTTT CATSDSGTPNTGELFF
TRBJ1-5 - TRBV6-5 12 - TGTGCCAGCTATAATATCAATCAGCCCCAGCATTTT CASYNINQPQHF
TRBJ2-2 - TRBV4-2 18 TRBD1 TGTGCCAGCAGCCAAGATCAAAGGACAGGGGTAAACACCGGGGAGCTGTTTTTT CASSQDQRTGVNTGELFF
TRBJ1-2 - TRBV7-2 19 TRBD1 TGTGCCAGCAACCCAAGTAGTGGGACAGGGGGAGCCTCTAGGTATGGCTACACCTTC CASNPSSGTGGASRYGYTF
TRBJ1-2 few TRBV9 13 TRBD1 TGTGCCAGCAGCGGGGGACAGGGGGAAGGCTACACCTTC CASSGGQGEGYTF
TRBJ2-5 - TRBV7-2 14 TRBD2 TGTGCCAGCAGCCCACTAGCGAGGATCGAGACCCAGTACTTC CASSPLARIETQYF
TRBJ2-1 - TRBV5-1 15 TRBD2 TGCGCCAGCACGAAGGAGCGGGGGGGCGGTTATGAGCAGTTCTTC CASTKERGGGYEQFF
TRBJ2-1 - TRBV4-3 16 TRBD2 TGCGCCAGCAGCCCATATACTAGCGTACCTAACAATGAGCAGTTCTTC CASSPYTSVPNNEQFF
TRBJ2-2 - TRBV19 17 TRBD2 TGTGCCAGTAGGCGCACTAGCGGGGGGGCCGACACCGGGGAGCTGTTTTTT CASRRTSGGADTGELFF
TRBJ2-2 - TRBV6-2/TRBV6-3 16 TRBD1 TGTGCCAGCAGTTACCGTCCGGGACAGGGAACCGGGGAGCTGTTTTTT CASSYRPGQGTGELFF
TRBJ1-2 - TRBV5-1 14 TRBD1 TGCGCCAGCAGCTTGGTACAGGGGGCATTTGGCTACACCTTC CASSLVQGAFGYTF
TRBJ1-1 - TRBV7-9 11 - TGTGCCAGCAGAGGTACAGAAGAAGCTTTCTTT CASRGTEEAFF
TRBJ2-4 - TRBV5-8 17 TRBD2 TGTGCCAGCAGCTTTAGGACTAGCAGTCTAGCCAAAAACATTCAGTACTTC CASSFRTSSLAKNIQYF
TRBJ1-2 - TRBV29-1 11 - TGCAGGGTACAGGGTACCTATGGCTACACCTTC CRVQGTYGYTF
TRBJ1-3 - TRBV3-1/TRBV3-2 14 - TGTGCCAGCAGCCCGGCCCTCGGGGGAGACACCATATATTTT CASSPALGGDTIYF
TRBJ2-7 once TRBV18 14 - TGTGCCAGCTCACCGACAGGGGAGGGCGACGAGCAGTACTTC CASSPTGEGDEQYF
TRBJ1-6 few TRBV7-8 14 - TGTGCCAGCAGCGGCGGGGGGCAGGGGTCACCCCTCCACTTT CASSGGGQGSPLHF
TRBJ2-7 - TRBV7-9 15 TRBD1 TGTGCCAGCAGCTTAGCCTCAGGGGGTCCCGGCGAGCAGTACTTC CASSLASGGPGEQYF
TRBJ2-2 - TRBV27 13 - TGTGCCAGCAGTTTCCGGGACTCAGGGTTGCTGTTTTTT CASSFRDSGLLFF
TRBJ1-1 - TRBV19 14 - TGTGCCAGTAGCATTCTGGGGGCCAACACTGAAGCTTTCTTT CASSILGANTEAFF